This record concerns one TCR beta chain sequence. The antigen remains unidentified. These data are taken from a study of T cell repertoires in cytomegalovirus infection. Study background: Well-studied HLA-B-restricted epitopes and recently identified HLA-C-restricted epitopes of CMV were both used in the study. Based on public TCR beta signatures, there were indications of CMV infection and of a matching HLA type.

Trimming left V 7 bases short and J 4 bases short, with 17 bases between. CDR1 is LNHDA and CDR2 is SQIVND in the germline V gene (reference sequence). The CDR3 sequence is 16 residues long. TCRdb re-derived calls from the reads in MiXCR, one entry per CDR3 protein. The sample records a few hundred thousand distinct CDR3 sequences, 35% to 50% being singletons. The study's findings and limits: Of the TCR beta families, the public ones yielded a cumulative frequency that identified carriers of CMV plus the relevant HLA. The ex vivo response showed dominance by HLA-C-restricted CMV-specific TCR beta clonotypes.

The material sequenced was cultured PBMCs, taken from culture after CMV antigen stimulation. The clonotype comes from a human donor in good health (CMV status not recorded). Some clones in this sample may be carry-over from other donors' samples. The rearrangement joins TRBV19 to TRBJ1-6; D uncertain. Here the CDR3 reads CASTITRNPYNSPLHF. CDR3 bases: TGTGCCAGTACCATAACCCGGAACCCTTATAATTCACCCCTCCACTTT.